In its sample, the clone carrying this T cell receptor (beta chain) was seen a few times. Its cognate antigen is unknown. The entry originates in a study of cytotoxic CD8 clonotypes in ibrutinib-treated CLL. Whole-study findings and limits: At progression, clonality fell back toward baseline after rising at ibrutinib response.

The data were produced by immunoSEQ multiplex PCR, yet TCRdb's version contains in-frame clones alone and is incomplete. Here the sample spans roughly 150,000 clones, about 80% being singletons. The CDR3 length is 15 residues. Per the germline V gene, CDR1 is MNHNY and CDR2 is SVGAGI (reference sequence). V gave up 2 bases and J gave up 1 base, with 9 bases separating them. The receptor was isolated from a human donor with chronic lymphocytic leukemia. The chain joins TRBV6-6 to TRBJ1-5, with D maybe TRBD1 (6 bases). The material sequenced was PBMCs, taken after 24 months of ibrutinib treatment. CDR3 residues: CASSYRGSSNQPQHF. DNA for the CDR3: TGTGCCAGCAGTTACAGGGGGTCGAGCAATCAGCCCCAGCATTTT.